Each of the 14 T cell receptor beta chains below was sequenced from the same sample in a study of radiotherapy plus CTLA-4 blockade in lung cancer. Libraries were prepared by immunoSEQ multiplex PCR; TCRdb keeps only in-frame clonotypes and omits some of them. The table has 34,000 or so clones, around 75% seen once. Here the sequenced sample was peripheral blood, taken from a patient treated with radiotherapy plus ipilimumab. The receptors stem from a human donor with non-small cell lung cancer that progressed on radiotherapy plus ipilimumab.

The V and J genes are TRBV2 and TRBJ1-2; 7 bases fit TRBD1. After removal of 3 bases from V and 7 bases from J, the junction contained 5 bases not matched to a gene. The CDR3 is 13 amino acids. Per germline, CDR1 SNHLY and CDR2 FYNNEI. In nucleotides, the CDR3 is TGTGCCAGCAGTGACTACAGGGGAACTGGCTACACCTTC. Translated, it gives CASSDYRGTGYTF.

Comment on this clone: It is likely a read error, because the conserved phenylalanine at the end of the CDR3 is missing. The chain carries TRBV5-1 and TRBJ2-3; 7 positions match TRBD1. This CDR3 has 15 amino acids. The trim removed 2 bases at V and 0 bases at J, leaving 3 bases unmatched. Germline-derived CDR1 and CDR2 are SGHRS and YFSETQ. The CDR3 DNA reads TGCGCCAGCAGCTTCGGGACAGCAAGCACAGATACGCAGTATCTT. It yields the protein CASSFGTASTDTQYL.

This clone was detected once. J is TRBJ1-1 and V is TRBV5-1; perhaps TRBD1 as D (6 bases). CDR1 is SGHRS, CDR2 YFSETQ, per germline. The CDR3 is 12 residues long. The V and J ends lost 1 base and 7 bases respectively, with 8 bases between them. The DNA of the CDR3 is TGCGCCAGCAGCTTGAGGGGGAATGAAGCTTTCTTT. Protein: CASSLRGNEAFF.

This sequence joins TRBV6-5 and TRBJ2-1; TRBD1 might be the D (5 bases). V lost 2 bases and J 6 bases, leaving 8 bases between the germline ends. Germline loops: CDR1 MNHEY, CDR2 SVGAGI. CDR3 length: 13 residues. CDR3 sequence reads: CASSYGQGNEQFF. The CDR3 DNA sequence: TGTGCCAGCAGTTACGGTCAGGGCAATGAGCAGTTCTTC.

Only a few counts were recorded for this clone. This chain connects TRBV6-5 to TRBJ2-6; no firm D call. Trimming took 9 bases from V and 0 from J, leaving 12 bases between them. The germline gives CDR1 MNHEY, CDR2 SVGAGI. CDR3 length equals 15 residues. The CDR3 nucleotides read TGTGCCAGTGGTTGGTATAGCTCTGGGGCCAACGTCCTGACTTTC. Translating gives CASGWYSSGANVLTF.

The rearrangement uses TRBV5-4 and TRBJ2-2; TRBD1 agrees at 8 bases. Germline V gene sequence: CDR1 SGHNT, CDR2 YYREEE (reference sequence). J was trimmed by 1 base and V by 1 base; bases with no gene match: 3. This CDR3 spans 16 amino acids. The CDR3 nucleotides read TGTGCCAGCAGCTTGTCAGGACAGGGGAACACCGGGGAGCTGTTTTTT. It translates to CASSLSGQGNTGELFF.

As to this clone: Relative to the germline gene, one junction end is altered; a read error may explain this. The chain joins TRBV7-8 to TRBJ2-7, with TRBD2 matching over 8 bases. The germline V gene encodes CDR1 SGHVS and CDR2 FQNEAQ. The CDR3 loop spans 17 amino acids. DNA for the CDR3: TGTACCAGCAGCTCCCGGGGAAAGCGGGAGTCCCCCTACGAGCAGTACTTC. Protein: CTSSSRGKRESPYEQYF. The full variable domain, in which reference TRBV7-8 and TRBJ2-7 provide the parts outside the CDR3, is GAGVSQSPRYKVAKRGQDVALRCDPISGHVSLFWYQQALGQGPEFLTYFQNEAQLDKSGLPSDRFFAERPEGSVSTLKIQRTQQEDSAVYLCTSSSRGKRESPYEQYFGPGTRLTVT.

The CDR3 DNA is TGTGCCAGCAGCGTAGGAACAACTTCCTACGAGCAGTACTTC. Translated, it gives CASSVGTTSYEQYF. The chain has TRBV9 and TRBJ2-7; no firm D call. Trimming took off 0 bases at V and 1 base at J, with 8 bases between the two ends. Looked up from germline, CDR1 is SGDLS and CDR2 is YYNGEE. CDR3 length equals 14 residues.

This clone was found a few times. The CDR3 DNA reads TGCGCCAGCAGCTTGGACGGCCTCGCTGGAAACACCATATATTTT. Protein product: CASSLDGLAGNTIYF. V and J are TRBV5-1 and TRBJ1-3; D is undetermined. The CDR3 is made up of 15 amino acids. Germline-derived CDR1 and CDR2 are SGHRS and YFSETQ. V gave up 0 bases and J gave up 2 bases, with 9 bases separating them.

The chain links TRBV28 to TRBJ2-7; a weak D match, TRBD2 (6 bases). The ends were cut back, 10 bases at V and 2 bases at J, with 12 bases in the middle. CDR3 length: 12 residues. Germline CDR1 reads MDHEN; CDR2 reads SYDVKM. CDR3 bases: TGTGCCACCGCCCCGGGAGCCTACGAGCAGTACTTC. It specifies CATAPGAYEQYF.

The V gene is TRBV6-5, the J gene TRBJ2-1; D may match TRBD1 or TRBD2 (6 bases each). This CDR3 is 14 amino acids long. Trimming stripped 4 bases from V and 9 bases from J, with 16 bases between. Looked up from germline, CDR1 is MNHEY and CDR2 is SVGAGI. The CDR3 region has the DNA TGTGCCAGCAGTTCCTTGACAGGAGGGGGTGAGCAGTTCTTC. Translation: CASSSLTGGGEQFF.

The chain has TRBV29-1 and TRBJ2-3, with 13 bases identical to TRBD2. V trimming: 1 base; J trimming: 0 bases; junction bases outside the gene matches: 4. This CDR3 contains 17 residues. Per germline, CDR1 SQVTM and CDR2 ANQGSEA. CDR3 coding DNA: TGCAGCGTTGAAGGACTAGCGGGGGGCCGTAGCACAGATACGCAGTATTTT. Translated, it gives CSVEGLAGGRSTDTQYF.

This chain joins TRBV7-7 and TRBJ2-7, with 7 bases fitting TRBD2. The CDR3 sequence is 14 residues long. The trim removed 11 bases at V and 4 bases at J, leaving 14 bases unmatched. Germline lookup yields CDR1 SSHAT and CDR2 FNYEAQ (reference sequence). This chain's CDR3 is CAVTGGVGTYEQYF. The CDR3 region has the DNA TGTGCCGTTACGGGGGGTGTCGGAACTTACGAGCAGTACTTC. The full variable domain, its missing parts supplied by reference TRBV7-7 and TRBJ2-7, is GAGVSQSPRYKVTKRGQDVTLRCDPISSHATLYWYQQALGQGPEFLTYFNYEAQPDKSGLPSDRFSAERPEGSISTLTIQRTEQRDSAMYRCAVTGGVGTYEQYFGPGTRLTVT.

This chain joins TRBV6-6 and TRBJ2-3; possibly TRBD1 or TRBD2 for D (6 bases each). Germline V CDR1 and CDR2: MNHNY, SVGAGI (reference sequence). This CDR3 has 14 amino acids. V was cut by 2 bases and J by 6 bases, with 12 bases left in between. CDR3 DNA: TGTGCCAGCAGTTACGTGGGGGGCTGGGATACGCAGTATTTT. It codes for CASSYVGGWDTQYF.